The present T cell receptor beta chain was sequenced within a study of CD8 T cells in Susac syndrome. Negative isolation was used for CD8+ and CD4+ T cells and FACS enrichment for TEMRA cells. An amount of RNA that ranged from about 0.45 to 1 ug was reverse transcribed with random hexamers. Amplification of TCR beta CDR3 was carried out by immunoSEQ multiplex PCR, which covered 54 Vbeta and 13 Jbeta segments. TCRdb analysed the immunoSEQ multiplex PCR reads with MiXCR anew, one entry per CDR3 protein. The table lists some 260,000 distinct CDR3 sequences, approximately 92% of them singletons. The germline V gene has CDR1 SGHRS and CDR2 YFSETQ. The CDR3 sequence is 13 residues long. With V trimmed by 4 bases and J by 4 bases, 0 bases remained unmatched.

The clonotype comes from a human donor with multiple sclerosis. The sequenced sample was CD4+ T cells from PBMCs. The chain has TRBV5-1 and TRBJ2-2; TRBD1 matches at 8 bases. The CDR3 region has the DNA TGCGCCAGCAGCGGACAGGGCACCGGGGAGCTGTTTTTT. Translating gives CASSGQGTGELFF.